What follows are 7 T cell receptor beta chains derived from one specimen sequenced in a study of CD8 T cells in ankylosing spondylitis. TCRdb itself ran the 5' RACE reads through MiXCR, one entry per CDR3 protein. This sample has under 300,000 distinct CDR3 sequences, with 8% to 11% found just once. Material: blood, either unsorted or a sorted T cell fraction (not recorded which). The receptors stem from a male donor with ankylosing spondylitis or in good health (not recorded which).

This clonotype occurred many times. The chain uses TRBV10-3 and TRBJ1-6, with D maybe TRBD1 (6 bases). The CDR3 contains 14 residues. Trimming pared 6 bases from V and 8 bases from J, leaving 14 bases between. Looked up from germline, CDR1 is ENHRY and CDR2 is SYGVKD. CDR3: CAIRDSKRDSPLHF. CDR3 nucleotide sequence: TGTGCCATCAGGGACAGTAAAAGGGATTCACCCCTCCACTTT.

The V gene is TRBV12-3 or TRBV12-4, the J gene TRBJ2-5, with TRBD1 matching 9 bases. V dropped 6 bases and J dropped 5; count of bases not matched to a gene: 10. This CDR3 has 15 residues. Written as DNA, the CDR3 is TGTGCCAGCAGCTCGGACAGGGGAGTAAGCGAGACCCAGTACTTC. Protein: CASSSDRGVSETQYF.

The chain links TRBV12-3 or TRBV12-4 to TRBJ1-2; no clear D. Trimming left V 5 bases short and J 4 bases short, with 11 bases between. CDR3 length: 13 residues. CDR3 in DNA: TGTGCCAGCAGTAAGGACGGAGTCTATGGCTACACCTTC. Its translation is CASSKDGVYGYTF.

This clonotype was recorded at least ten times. Written as DNA, the CDR3 is TGTGCCAGCAGTGAAGGATTAGGGACAGCCAAGTACGAGCAGTACTTC. It specifies CASSEGLGTAKYEQYF. V is TRBV2 and J is TRBJ2-7; 7 bases match TRBD1. With V trimmed by 1 base and J by 4 bases, 10 bases remained unmatched. The germline CDR1 and CDR2 sequences are SNHLY and FYNNEI. This CDR3 contains 16 residues.

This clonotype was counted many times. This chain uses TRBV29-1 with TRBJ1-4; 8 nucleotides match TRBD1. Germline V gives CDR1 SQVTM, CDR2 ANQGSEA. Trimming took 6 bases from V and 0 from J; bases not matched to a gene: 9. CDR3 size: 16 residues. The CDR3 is CSVSWDRITTNEKLFF. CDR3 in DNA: TGCAGCGTGAGCTGGGACAGGATAACAACTAATGAAAAACTGTTTTTT. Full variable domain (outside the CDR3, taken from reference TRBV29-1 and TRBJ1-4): SAVISQKPSRDICQRGTSLTIQCQVDSQVTMMFWYRQQPGQSLTLIATANQGSEATYESGFVIDKFPISRPNLTFSTLTVSNMSPEDSSIYLCSVSWDRITTNEKLFFGSGTQLSVL.

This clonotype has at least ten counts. CDR3 sequence reads: CASSEGLAGSTSTDTQYF. In DNA, the CDR3 is TGTGCCAGCAGCGAAGGACTAGCGGGGAGCACTAGCACAGATACGCAGTATTTT. The chain combines TRBV5-4 with TRBJ2-3; 12 nucleotides match TRBD2. This CDR3 spans 18 amino acids. V lost 4 bases and J lost 0; bases outside the gene matches: 9. Germline V gene lookup returns CDR1 SGHNT and CDR2 YYREEE (reference sequence).

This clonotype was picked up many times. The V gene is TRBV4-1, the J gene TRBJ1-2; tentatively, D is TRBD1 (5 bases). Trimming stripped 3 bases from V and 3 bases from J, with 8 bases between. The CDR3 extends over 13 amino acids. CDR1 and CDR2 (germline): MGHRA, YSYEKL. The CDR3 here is CASSHRVDYGYTF. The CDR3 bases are TGCGCCAGCAGCCACAGGGTGGACTATGGCTACACCTTC.